This T cell receptor beta chain appears in the sequencing data of a study of CD8 T cells in Susac syndrome. Study-wide findings and caveats: Susac syndrome CD8+ repertoires were clonally expanded, most strongly in CD8+ TEMRA cells.

The T cells that were sequenced for TCR beta were CD8+ and CD4+ cells from blood. FACS enriched CD8+ TEMRA cells, while bulk CD8+ and CD4+ were negatively isolated. This clonotype was seen only once. The antigen remains unidentified. Reverse transcription of roughly 0.5 to 1 ug RNA used random hexamers. Across 54 Vbeta and 13 Jbeta, immunoSEQ multiplex PCR amplified TCR beta CDR3. TCRdb analysed the immunoSEQ multiplex PCR reads with MiXCR anew, one entry per CDR3 protein. The sample has 200,000 or so distinct CDR3 sequences; roughly 94% are singletons. CDR3 length: 14 amino acids. This chain links TRBV21-1 with TRBJ1-2. TRBV21-1 is shown as a pseudogene. This receptor was identified in a human donor with Susac syndrome. Sequencing was performed on CD8+ T cells from PBMCs. CDR3 protein: CASSKVAFGYGYTF. The CDR3, as DNA: TGTGCCAGCAGCAAAGTTGCCTTCGGCTATGGCTACACCTTC.